This TCR beta chain stems from a study of Graves' ophthalmopathy and Graves' hyperthyroidism. Study-level information: Cases classed as stable hyperthyroidism had no ophthalmopathy within 18 months of follow-up. Study conclusions and caveats: Discrimination between ophthalmopathy and stable hyperthyroidism by a 13-signature model showed about 85% sensitivity and about 80% specificity.

Comment on this clonotype: As yet, its antigen is unknown. Its ends do not fully match the called genes, so a read error is possible.

Patients were diagnosed from clinical symptoms, serum thyroxine, TRAb, thyroid ultrasound and orbital computed tomography. Amplification from RNA transcripts yielded the TCR beta CDR3 regions. Investigators did first-round RT-PCR with HTBI primers, then second-round multiplex PCR. TCRdb called the multiplex PCR reads again in MiXCR, with one record for every CDR3 protein. In the table there are 1 million to 1.3 million distinct CDR3 sequences, around a third of which are singletons. This CDR3 is 15 amino acids long. Germline CDR1 ENHRY, CDR2 SYGVKD. This TCR was recovered from an adult man with Graves' hyperthyroidism. The rearrangement joins TRBV10-3 to TRBJ2-7; TRBD2 is a possible D gene (5 bases). Sequenced: peripheral blood or thyroid tissue (not recorded which). The CDR3 DNA is TGTGCCAGCAGTACCAGCGGAGCTAACTCCTACGAGCAGTACTTC. Translated, it gives CASSTSGANSYEQYF.